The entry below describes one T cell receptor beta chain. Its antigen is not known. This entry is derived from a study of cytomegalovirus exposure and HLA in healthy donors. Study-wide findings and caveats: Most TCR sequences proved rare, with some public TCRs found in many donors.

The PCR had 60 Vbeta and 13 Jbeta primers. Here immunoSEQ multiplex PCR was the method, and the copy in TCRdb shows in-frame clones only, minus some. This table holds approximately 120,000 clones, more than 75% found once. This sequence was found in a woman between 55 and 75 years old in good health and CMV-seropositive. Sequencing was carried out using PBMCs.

The CDR3 loop reads CASSLGGANYGYTF. The CDR3 DNA reads as TGTGCCAGCAGCTTAGGTGGAGCTAACTATGGCTACACCTTC. The chain couples TRBV5-4 to TRBJ1-2; no definite D call. Trimming shortened V by 2 bases and J by 0 bases, and 8 bases separated the two germline ends. The CDR3 consists of 14 residues. The germline V gene encodes CDR1 SGHNT and CDR2 YYREEE (reference sequence). Full variable domain (missing parts from reference TRBV5-4 and TRBJ1-2): ETGVTQSPTHLIKTRGQQVTLRCSSQSGHNTVSWYQQALGQGPQFIFQYYREEENGRGNFPPRFSGLQFPNYSSELNVNALELDDSALYLCASSLGGANYGYTFGSGTRLTVV.